This TCR beta chain was sequenced during a study of glioma-infiltrating T cells. This clonotype has ten or more counts. TCR alpha and beta CDR3 regions were amplified from RNA using iRepertoire nested multiplex PCR. Via MiXCR, TCRdb re-called the multiplex PCR reads, giving one row per CDR3 protein. The repertoire holds about 93,000 distinct CDR3 sequences, with around 40% as singletons. Deletions cut 7 bases from V and 6 bases from J, with 13 bases between. CDR3 size: 13 residues. Germline lookup yields CDR1 SNHLY and CDR2 FYNNEI. The TCR sequence derives from a human donor with low-grade glioma or glioblastoma, undergoing nonglioma brain surgery, or in good health (not recorded which). The rearrangement uses TRBV2 and TRBJ2-1, with D tentatively TRBD1 (6 bases). Sequenced input: glioma tissue, nonneoplastic brain tissue, or PBMCs (not recorded which). The CDR3: CASNKQGINEQFF. The CDR3 DNA sequence: TGTGCCAGCAATAAACAGGGTATCAATGAGCAGTTCTTC.